This T cell receptor beta chain derives from a study of blood T cell repertoires in COVID-19. On the study more broadly: Both acute and convalescent COVID-19 samples were obtained from the United States, Italy and Spain. From T cells, B-cell-depleted T cells, or PBMCs came the material, which was cDNA or gDNA.

The recovered donors of Cohort 3 showed two negative PCRs, clearance, or symptom resolution. In the original analysis: Amplification of reference gene primers provided the estimated nucleated cell counts. Produced via immunoSEQ multiplex PCR; TCRdb's table is partial and in-frame only. V, J and clone size are those of that table, while D and trimming were read from the DNA. The sample lists roughly 150,000 clones; 84% were seen once. This receptor was obtained from a woman in her 50s who had recovered from COVID-19. The sample was PBMCs or T cells enriched from blood (not recorded which).

The CDR3 sequence: CASSLDVPRVYNEQFF. The CDR3 nucleotides read TGCGCCAGCAGCTTGGATGTACCGAGGGTTTACAATGAGCAGTTCTTC. The genes are TRBV5-1 and TRBJ2-1, with D maybe TRBD2 (5 bases). The length of the CDR3 is 16 residues. CDR1 SGHRS and CDR2 YFSETQ come from the germline V gene. Trimming took 0 bases from V and 4 from J, leaving 14 bases between them.